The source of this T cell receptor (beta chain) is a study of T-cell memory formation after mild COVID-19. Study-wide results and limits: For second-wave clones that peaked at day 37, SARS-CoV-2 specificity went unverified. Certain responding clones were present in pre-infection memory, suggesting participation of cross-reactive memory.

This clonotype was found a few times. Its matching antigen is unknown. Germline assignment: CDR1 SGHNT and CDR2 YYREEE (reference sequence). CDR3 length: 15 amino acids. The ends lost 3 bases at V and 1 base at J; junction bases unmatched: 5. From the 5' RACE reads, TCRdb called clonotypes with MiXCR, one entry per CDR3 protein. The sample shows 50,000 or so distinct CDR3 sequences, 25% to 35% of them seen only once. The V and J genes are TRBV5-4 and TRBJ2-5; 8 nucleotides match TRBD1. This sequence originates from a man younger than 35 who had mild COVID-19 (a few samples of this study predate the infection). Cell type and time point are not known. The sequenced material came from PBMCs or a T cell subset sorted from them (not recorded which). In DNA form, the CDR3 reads TGTGCCAGCAGCTGGACGACAGGGGCCCAAGAGACCCAGTACTTC. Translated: CASSWTTGAQETQYF.